This T cell receptor beta chain was found in a study of T cells in Graves' hyperthyroidism and ophthalmopathy. Overall study results and limits: Researchers found most expanded thyroid clonotypes above 0.001 in blood as well.

Amplification of TCR beta CDR3 regions used RNA as the template. The TCR CDR3 first-round RT-PCR relied on the HTBI primer set. MiXCR was run by TCRdb on the multiplex PCR reads, yielding one entry per CDR3 protein. This sample has about 410,000 distinct CDR3 sequences, with approximately 14% found just once. This clonotype was observed many times. Its antigen remains unidentified. CDR3 length: 16 residues. V was clipped by 0 bases and J by 7 bases; unmatched bases: 12. CDR1 is SGHRS, CDR2 YFSETQ, per germline. Those patients with uncontrolled infection, other autoimmune disease, pregnancy or lactation were excluded.

V and J are TRBV5-1 and TRBJ1-1; 7 bases map to TRBD1. The sequencing input was blood. This TCR derives from a young woman with Graves' ophthalmopathy. CDR3 in DNA: TGCGCCAGCAGCTTGGGTGGGACAGACCTCGGGGTTGAAGCTTTCTTT. Protein sequence: CASSLGGTDLGVEAFF.